The T cell receptor (beta chain) described here comes from a study of cytomegalovirus exposure and HLA in healthy donors. Per germline, CDR1 LNHDA and CDR2 SQIVND (reference sequence). The CDR3 consists of 15 residues. V shed 6 bases, J shed 0 bases, and the junction held 5 bases outside the gene matches. Using immunoSEQ multiplex PCR, the repertoire was profiled, and TCRdb retains in-frame clones only, with some absent. The data contain approximately 71,000 clones, about nine tenths of them singletons. The clonotype originates from a young man in good health and CMV-seronegative. V usage is TRBV19 and J usage is TRBJ2-1; 7 nucleotides line up with TRBD2. Sequencing input: PBMCs. In DNA, the CDR3 is TGTGCCAGTAGGTCGGGGGGAAGCTCCTACAATGAGCAGTTCTTC. This encodes CASRSGGSSYNEQFF. Supplemented by reference TRBV19 and TRBJ2-1, the full variable domain reads DGGITQSPKYLFRKEGQNVTLSCEQNLNHDAMYWYRQDPGQGLRLIYYSQIVNDFQKGDIAEGYSVSREKKESFPLTVTSAQKNPTAFYLCASRSGGSSYNEQFFGPGTRLTVL.